Shown below are 5 T cell receptor beta chains from a single sample sequenced in a study of T cells in Graves' hyperthyroidism and ophthalmopathy. RNA transcripts yielded amplified TCR beta CDR3 regions. The HTBI primer set drove a first-round RT-PCR of the TCR CDR3. TCRdb redid the calling of the multiplex PCR reads with MiXCR, one entry per CDR3 protein. The table includes approximately 410,000 distinct CDR3 sequences, under 15% detected once. Source material: blood. The receptors were sampled from a man aged 18-30 years with Graves' ophthalmopathy.

The table lists this clonotype with a few counts. The rearrangement links TRBV24-1 to TRBJ2-7, with 9 bases that match TRBD2. The V and J ends lost 12 bases and 3 bases, in that order; junction bases with no gene match: 5. Germline CDR1 and CDR2: KGHDR and SFDVKD. There are 12 residues in the CDR3. This CDR3 reads CASSGNGYEQYF. The DNA of the CDR3 is TGTGCCTCTAGCGGGAACGGCTACGAGCAGTACTTC.

This clonotype was observed at least ten times. J is TRBJ1-5 and V is TRBV20-1; no reliable D call. There are 15 residues in the CDR3. The germline V and J ends were trimmed by 4 bases and 0 bases, with 13 bases remaining between them. The germline CDR1 and CDR2 sequences are DFQATT and SNEGSKA (reference sequence). CDR3 sequence reads: CSATEDGYSNQPQHF. In DNA form, the CDR3 reads TGCAGTGCTACAGAGGACGGGTATAGCAATCAGCCCCAGCATTTT.

This rearrangement joins TRBV4-1 to TRBJ2-1; D may correspond to TRBD1 or TRBD2 (5 bases each). The V and J ends lost 0 bases and 7 bases respectively, with 13 bases between them. Germline V gene data show CDR1 as MGHRA and CDR2 as YSYEKL. The CDR3 consists of 15 residues. CDR3 protein: CASSQDEGPMNEQFF. CDR3 in DNA: TGCGCCAGCAGCCAAGATGAGGGACCCATGAATGAGCAGTTCTTC.

This clonotype was counted ten times or more. V and J are TRBV6-1 and TRBJ2-3, with 13 bases fitting TRBD2. CDR3 size: 19 residues. The trim removed 6 bases at V and 0 bases at J, leaving 12 bases unmatched. Germline loops: CDR1 MNHNS, CDR2 SASEGT. In nucleotides, the CDR3 is TGTGCCAGCAGCTTGGGCTACCCGGGACTAGCGGGGAGCACAGATACGCAGTATTTT. It codes for CASSLGYPGLAGSTDTQYF.

This clonotype was seen many times. The rearrangement joins TRBV7-9 to TRBJ1-1, with a possible D match to TRBD1 (6 bases). Germline V lookup: CDR1 SEHNR, CDR2 FQNEAQ (reference sequence). The V end lost 7 bases, the J end lost 14 bases, and 20 bases lay between the germline ends. The CDR3 covers 12 residues. CDR3 amino acids: CASIHQGWGAFF. The CDR3 DNA sequence: TGTGCCAGCATCCACCAAGGTTGGGGGGCCTTCTTT.